A selection of T cell receptor beta chains follows, all from one sample in a study of blood T cell repertoires in COVID-19. Clones were read by immunoSEQ multiplex PCR, and TCRdb kept only the in-frame ones, dropping some. The table lists a few hundred thousand clones, 70% to 90% of them singletons. Sample: PBMCs or T cells enriched from blood (not recorded which). The receptors stem from a woman in her 50s with acute COVID-19. The CDR3 runs from the conserved cysteine through the conserved F or W. A D gene is named only where the DNA matches it firmly. Clone size is stated in some rows and not others, as once, few, many or a class when expanded.

J | size | D | V | CDR3 | DNA
TRBJ2-7 | once | TRBD1 | TRBV7-2 | CASSSPTGTGAYEQYF | TGTGCCAGCAGCTCACCTACCGGGACAGGAGCCTACGAGCAGTACTTC
TRBJ2-3 | . | . | TRBV28 | CASQVGGHTDTQYF | TGTGCCAGCCAGGTCGGAGGGCACACAGATACGCAGTATTTT
TRBJ2-3 | . | TRBD2 | TRBV5-1 | CASSFFSGASTDTQYF | TGCGCCAGCAGCTTTTTTAGCGGGGCTAGCACAGATACGCAGTATTTT
TRBJ1-6 | . | TRBD1 | TRBV4-2 | CASSQGTGGRNSPLHF | TGTGCCAGCAGCCAGGGGACAGGGGGCAGGAATTCACCCCTCCACTTT
TRBJ1-3 | . | TRBD1 | TRBV19 | CASSLTGYSGNTIYF | TGTGCCAGTAGTTTGACAGGGTACTCTGGAAACACCATATATTTT
TRBJ2-1 | . | . | TRBV27 | CASSFRVRLNEQFF | TGTGCCAGCAGTTTCCGGGTCCGCCTCAATGAGCAGTTCTTC
TRBJ1-6 | . | TRBD1 | TRBV4-2 | CASSLWTSQGAEGSPLHF | TGTGCCAGCAGCCTTTGGACCTCACAGGGGGCGGAGGGATCACCCCTCCACTTT
TRBJ1-1 | . | . | TRBV30 | CAWSPNYSNTEAFF | TGTGCCTGGAGCCCCAACTATTCGAACACTGAAGCTTTCTTT
TRBJ1-6 | few | . | TRBV19 | CASSTQPTGNSPLHF | TGTGCCAGTAGTACCCAACCCACCGGGAATTCACCCCTCCACTTT
TRBJ1-6 | . | . | TRBV2 | CASKTRVGSPLHF | TGTGCCAGCAAAACTAGAGTGGGTTCACCCCTCCACTTT
TRBJ1-2 | few | TRBD1 | TRBV6-5 | CASSPQGQGMYGYTF | TGTGCCAGCAGCCCGCAAGGACAGGGGATGTATGGCTACACCTTC
TRBJ1-3 | . | . | TRBV2 | CASSGQGGNTIYF | TGTGCCAGCAGTGGGCAGGGCGGAAACACCATATATTTT
TRBJ2-1 | . | TRBD2 | TRBV19 | CASSGTSGPYNEQFF | TGTGCCAGTAGTGGGACTAGCGGCCCCTACAATGAGCAGTTCTTC
TRBJ2-4 | . | . | TRBV7-8 | CASSLGGVQDLAKNIQYF | TGTGCCAGCAGCTTAGGGGGGGTCCAGGATTTAGCCAAAAACATTCAGTACTTC
TRBJ2-2 | . | TRBD1 | TRBV11-2 | CASSLVRGRAGELFF | TGTGCCAGCAGCTTAGTCAGGGGGCGCGCCGGGGAGCTGTTTTTT
TRBJ1-1 | few | . | TRBV5-1 | CASSLSGEMNTEAFF | TGCGCCAGCAGCTTGTCTGGAGAAATGAACACTGAAGCTTTCTTT
TRBJ1-4 | few | TRBD1 | TRBV27 | CASSLSTGQVPNEKLFF | TGTGCCAGCAGTTTATCCACGGGACAGGTTCCGAATGAAAAACTGTTTTTT
TRBJ2-5 | . | TRBD1 | TRBV5-6 | CASSFFFRGETQYF | TGTGCCAGCAGCTTCTTTTTCAGGGGGGAGACCCAGTACTTC
TRBJ1-3 | . | TRBD1 | TRBV28 | CASTTGGGNTIYF | TGTGCCAGCACCACAGGGGGAGGAAACACCATATATTTT
TRBJ2-7 | . | TRBD1 | TRBV7-8 | CASSLGGTGYYEQYF | TGTGCCAGCAGCTTAGGGGGGACAGGGTACTACGAGCAGTACTTC
TRBJ2-3 | . | TRBD1 | TRBV24-1 | CATSDWGQGSSTDTQYF | TGTGCCACCAGTGATTGGGGACAGGGCTCTAGCACAGATACGCAGTATTTT
TRBJ2-4 | . | . | TRBV5-1 | CASSLTGDGNIQYF | TGCGCCAGCAGCTTGACGGGGGATGGGAACATTCAGTACTTC
TRBJ2-1 | . | . | TRBV9 | CASSVGLGPYNEQFF | TGTGCCAGCAGCGTAGGTCTGGGCCCCTACAATGAGCAGTTCTTC
TRBJ2-2 | once | . | TRBV21-1 | CASSKPTGTVDTGELFF | TGTGCCAGCAGCAAACCAACCGGGACAGTCGACACCGGGGAGCTGTTTTTT
TRBJ1-6 | . | . | TRBV28 | CASHPRFYNSPLHF | TGTGCCTCACACCCGCGGTTTTATAATTCACCCCTCCACTTT